Included here is one T cell receptor (beta chain) sequence, with context. The data originate from a study of control samples from healthy donors and cancer patients. Sequencing used immunoSEQ multiplex PCR; TCRdb keeps in-frame clones, though not all of them. Of approximately 58,000 clones listed, approximately 87% were seen once; the top ten hold approximately 12%. Trimming pared 5 bases from V and 8 bases from J, leaving 15 bases between. This CDR3 is 14 amino acids long. Germline values: CDR1 KGHDR, CDR2 SFDVKD. The source material was PBMCs. The TCR sequence derives from a woman aged 55-69 years with lung cancer. The J gene is TRBJ2-1, the V gene TRBV24-1; TRBD2 is a possible D gene (6 bases). CDR3 loop: CATSVGGRVDEQFF. For the CDR3, the DNA is TGTGCCACCAGTGTGGGAGGCAGGGTCGATGAGCAGTTCTTC.